The clone carrying this T cell receptor beta chain was picked up a small number of times. The antigen remains unidentified. Sequenced by immunoSEQ multiplex PCR; TCRdb stores in-frame clones only, minus some. Among some 2,100,000 clones listed, 90% to 95% were seen once. The sample belongs to a study of shared clonotypes between healthy human individuals. Study findings and constraints: Clonotypes shared by all four sorted-subset donors had higher generation probabilities than non-shared clonotypes. Shared clonotypes: about 5% naive CD4, about 3.5% naive CD8, around 2.4% memory CD4, 0.35% to 0.5% memory CD8.

Naivety among CD8 cells was defined by CD45RO negativity and positive CCR7 selection, thereby excluding terminally differentiated effector memory CD45RA+ cells. The study enrolled healthy HIV-negative adults without recent acute infections or vaccinations as donors. Every donor was a Caucasian adult from Nashville, Tennessee. Source material: naive CD8+ T cells from PBMCs. This receptor was identified in a man between 18 and 35 years old in good health. Some clones in this sample may be carry-over from other donors' samples.

The CDR3 DNA is TGTGCCGGAGGGCAGAAATCAACCGTGTTGGACACTGAAGCTTTCTTT. Its protein is CAGGQKSTVLDTEAFF. V gene TRBV30 combines with J gene TRBJ1-1; no reliable D call. The V end was cut by 8 bases, the J end by 3 bases, with 25 bases between. Per the germline V gene, CDR1 is GTSNPN and CDR2 is SVGIG (reference sequence). The CDR3 has 16 residues.